A selection of T cell receptor beta chains follows, all from one sample in a study of cytomegalovirus exposure and HLA in healthy donors. The assay was immunoSEQ multiplex PCR, and TCRdb's table has in-frame clones only and misses some. The table shows some 120,000 clones, with around 86% occurring only once. The sequencing sample was made of PBMCs. The receptor source for this set is a woman aged 18-29 years in good health and CMV-seronegative. The CDR3 runs from the conserved cysteine through the conserved F or W. D genes are given only for firm matches. Some rows mark clone size as missing; the rest say once, few, many or name a class of expanded clone.

CASSLASGRADTQYF	TGTGCCAGCAGCTTAGCAAGCGGTCGGGCAGATACGCAGTATTTT	once	NA	TRBV7-6	TRBJ2-3
CASSRQSAAYEQYF	TGTGCCAGCAGCAGACAGTCAGCAGCCTACGAGCAGTACTTC	NA	NA	TRBV5-6	TRBJ2-7
CASSEGLAKNIQYF	TGTGCCAGCAGCGAGGGACTAGCCAAAAACATTCAGTACTTC	NA	NA	TRBV5-4	TRBJ2-4
CASRQQGASPQETQYF	TGTGCCAGCAGACAACAGGGGGCCTCCCCCCAAGAGACCCAGTACTTC	NA	TRBD1	TRBV27	TRBJ2-5
CASSARLLSNEQFF	TGTGCCAGCAGCGCCCGCCTATTAAGCAATGAGCAGTTCTTC	NA	NA	TRBV11-2	TRBJ2-1
CASSPRSQGVPGANVLTF	TGTGCCAGCTCACCACGGTCCCAGGGTGTGCCTGGGGCCAACGTCCTGACTTTC	NA	NA	TRBV18	TRBJ2-6
CASSQDLAGGSPDTQYF	TGCGCCAGCAGCCAAGACCTAGCGGGAGGGAGCCCAGATACGCAGTATTTT	once	TRBD2	TRBV4-1	TRBJ2-3
CASSLDSFSYEQYF	TGTGCCAGCAGCTTGGACAGCTTCTCCTACGAGCAGTACTTC	NA	NA	TRBV5-5	TRBJ2-7
CATSTRGGSEKLFF	TGTGCCACCAGCACCCGGGGAGGGAGTGAAAAACTGTTTTTT	NA	NA	TRBV15	TRBJ1-4
CASSDSSGTGNNEQFF	TGTGCCAGCAGTGACTCGAGCGGGACAGGGAACAATGAGCAGTTCTTC	many	TRBD1	TRBV6-4	TRBJ2-1
CAWSVKRANSPGGELFF	TGTGCCTGGAGTGTAAAAAGAGCGAATAGCCCCGGCGGGGAGCTGTTTTTT	NA	NA	TRBV30	TRBJ2-2
CASSIVGTGGFTDTQYF	TGTGCCAGTAGTATCGTCGGGACGGGAGGGTTCACAGATACGCAGTATTTT	once	TRBD2	TRBV19	TRBJ2-3
CASSTHPGAYNEQFF	TGTGCCAGCAGTACCCACCCGGGTGCTTACAATGAGCAGTTCTTC	NA	NA	TRBV28	TRBJ2-1
CASSPGTGVRYEQYF	TGTGCCAGCAGCCCCGGGACAGGGGTACGCTACGAGCAGTACTTC	NA	TRBD1	TRBV7-6	TRBJ2-7
CASSPRVGRRASGRGGELFF	TGCGCCAGCAGCCCCCGTGTCGGCCGGAGGGCTAGCGGGAGAGGCGGGGAGCTGTTTTTT	NA	TRBD2	TRBV5-1	TRBJ2-2
CASSGGVYEQYF	TGTGCCAGTAGTGGGGGGGTCTACGAGCAGTACTTC	NA	TRBD2	TRBV19	TRBJ2-7
CASSFSGGLYNEQFF	TGTGCCAGCAGCTTTTCAGGCGGGTTATACAATGAGCAGTTCTTC	NA	NA	TRBV7-3	TRBJ2-1
CASTLRRASNGELFF	TGTGCCAGTACCCTTCGGAGGGCCAGTAACGGGGAGCTGTTTTTT	NA	NA	TRBV19	TRBJ2-2
CASSLGLAGGRETGELFF	TGTGCCAGCAGCTTGGGACTAGCGGGAGGGCGGGAGACCGGGGAGCTGTTTTTT	NA	TRBD2	TRBV11-3	TRBJ2-2
CASSSIHTSGRASTDTQYF	TGTGCCAGCAGCTCTATTCATACTAGCGGGAGGGCCTCCACAGATACGCAGTATTTT	NA	TRBD2	TRBV27	TRBJ2-3
CASSPGQGTRTQYF	TGTGCCAGCAGCCCCGGACAGGGGACTAGGACCCAGTACTTC	NA	NA	TRBV9	TRBJ2-5
CASSIRRDRAVITEAFF	TGTGCCAGTAGTATTCGTCGGGACAGGGCTGTAATCACTGAAGCTTTCTTT	NA	TRBD1	TRBV19	TRBJ1-1
CASSMGQDYEQYF	TGTGCCAGTAGTATGGGACAGGACTACGAGCAGTACTTC	NA	TRBD1	TRBV19	TRBJ2-7
CASSPGLAEYNEQFF	TGTGCCAGCAGCCCGGGACTAGCGGAGTACAATGAGCAGTTCTTC	NA	TRBD2	TRBV4-2	TRBJ2-1
CASSQYSNYEQYF	TGTGCCAGCAGCCAATACAGTAACTACGAGCAGTACTTC	few	NA	TRBV14	TRBJ2-7
CASTTTGGGIF	TGTGCCAGCACCACAACCGGTGGGGGGATCTTT	NA	NA	TRBV2	TRBJ1-1